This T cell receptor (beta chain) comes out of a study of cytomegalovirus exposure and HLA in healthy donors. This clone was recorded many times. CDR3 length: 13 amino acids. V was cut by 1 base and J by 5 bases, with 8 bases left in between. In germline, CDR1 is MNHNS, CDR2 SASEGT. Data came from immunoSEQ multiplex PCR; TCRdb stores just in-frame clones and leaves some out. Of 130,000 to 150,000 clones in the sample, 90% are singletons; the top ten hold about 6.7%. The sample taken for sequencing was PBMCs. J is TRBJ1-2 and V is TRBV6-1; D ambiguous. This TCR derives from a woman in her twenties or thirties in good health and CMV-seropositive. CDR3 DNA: TGTGCCAGCAGTGAAGGTCGTCGGTATGGCTACACCTTC. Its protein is CASSEGRRYGYTF.